These 4 T cell receptor beta chains came from one sample sequenced in a study of cytomegalovirus exposure and HLA in healthy donors. 60 Vbeta and 13 Jbeta primers were used in PCR. The method was immunoSEQ multiplex PCR; TCRdb's version includes in-frame clones alone and lacks a portion of them. The sample holds tens of thousands of clones; about 65% are singletons and the top ten take about a fifth. Sequenced material: PBMCs. These receptors came from a man in his forties or fifties in good health and CMV-seropositive.

A few counts support this clone. The chain joins TRBV27 to TRBJ2-7; TRBD1 might be the D (7 bases). Per the germline V gene, CDR1 is MNHEY and CDR2 is SMNVEV (reference sequence). This CDR3 is built from 13 residues. V lost 3 bases and J 4 bases, leaving 10 bases between the germline ends. The CDR3 sequence: CASSFSGGYEQYF. The CDR3 DNA reads as TGTGCCAGCAGTTTCTCAGGGGGGTACGAGCAGTACTTC.

This chain links TRBV10-3 with TRBJ2-7, with 9 bases lining up with TRBD2. Germline assignment: CDR1 ENHRY and CDR2 SYGVKD. The V gene end was trimmed by 6 bases and the J gene end by 0 bases; junction bases not matched to a gene: 6. This CDR3 has 15 amino acids. The CDR3 sequence is CAISPNSGSSYEQYF. For the CDR3, the DNA is TGTGCCATCAGCCCCAATAGCGGGAGCTCCTACGAGCAGTACTTC.

The V gene is TRBV7-2, the J gene TRBJ2-1; 13 nucleotides line up with TRBD2. Trimming cost V 2 bases and J 10 bases; bases outside gene matches: 17. CDR1 SGHTA and CDR2 FQGNSA come from the germline V gene. This CDR3 is built from 19 residues. As DNA, the CDR3 is TGTGCCAGCAGCTTATCAAAAGGTCGCGGACTAGCGGGAGTGAGGGAGCAGTTCTTC. Translating gives CASSLSKGRGLAGVREQFF.

This clone has only a few counts. CDR3 bases: TGTGCCAGCATTCGGGTTGAGGGCACTGAAGCTTTCTTT. Its translation is CASIRVEGTEAFF. The chain employs TRBV2 and TRBJ1-1; D is uncertain. Germline V gives CDR1 SNHLY, CDR2 FYNNEI. CDR3 length: 13 amino acids. Trimming removed 7 bases from V and 4 bases from J, with 13 bases in between. Filled out from reference TRBV2 and TRBJ1-1, the complete variable domain reads EPEVTQTPSHQVTQMGQEVILRCVPISNHLYFYWYRQILGQKVEFLVSFYNNEISEKSEIFDDQFSVERPDGSNFTLKIRSTKLEDSAMYFCASIRVEGTEAFFGQGTRLTVV.